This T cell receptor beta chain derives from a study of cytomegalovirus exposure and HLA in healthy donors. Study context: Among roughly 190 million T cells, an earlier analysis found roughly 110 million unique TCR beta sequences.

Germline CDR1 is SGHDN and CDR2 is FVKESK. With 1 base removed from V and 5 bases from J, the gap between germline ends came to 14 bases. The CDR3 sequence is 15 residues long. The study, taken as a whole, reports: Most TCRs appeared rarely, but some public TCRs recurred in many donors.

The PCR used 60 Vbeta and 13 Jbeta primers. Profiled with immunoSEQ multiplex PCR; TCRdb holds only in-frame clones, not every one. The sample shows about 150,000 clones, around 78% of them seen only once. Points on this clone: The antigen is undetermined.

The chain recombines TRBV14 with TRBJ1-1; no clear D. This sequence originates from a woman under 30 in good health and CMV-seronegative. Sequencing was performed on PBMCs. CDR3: CASSQVAGGGTEAFF. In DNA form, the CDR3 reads TGTGCCAGCAGCCAAGTTGCGGGCGGAGGGACTGAAGCTTTCTTT. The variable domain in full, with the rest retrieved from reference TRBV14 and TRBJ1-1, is EAGVTQFPSHSVIEKGQTVTLRCDPISGHDNLYWYRRVMGKEIKFLLHFVKESKQDESGMPNNRFLAERTGGTYSTLKVQPAELEDSGVYFCASSQVAGGGTEAFFGQGTRLTVV.